One sample yielded the 25 T cell receptor beta chains listed below, sequenced in a study of human T cells and chemical hapten exposure. The time point was: patch test 3, about 24 weeks after DPC sensitization. The treatment: therapeutic diphenylcyclopropenone sensitization with weekly scalp DPC. One entry per CDR3 protein, called by TCRdb with MiXCR from the RACE reads. The sample has fewer than 80,000 distinct CDR3 sequences, approximately 11% seen once. Material: whole blood, obtained in connection with sensitization to the hapten diphenylcyclopropenone (DPC). These receptors were taken from a woman in her twenties or thirties with alopecia areata. Some clones in this sample may be carry-over from other donors' samples.

The chain couples TRBV29-1 to TRBJ2-1; no definite D call. The germline CDR1 and CDR2 sequences are SQVTM and ANQGSEA. This CDR3 region has 11 residues. The V and J ends lost 4 bases and 6 bases respectively, with 7 bases between them. CDR3 in DNA: TGCAGCGTTGGGTTGGCCAATGAGCAGTTCTTC. This translates into CSVGLANEQFF.

This clonotype was seen repeatedly, ten times or more. J is TRBJ1-4 and V is TRBV3-1; D may be TRBD1 (5 bases). Germline V gene data show CDR1 as LGHDT and CDR2 as YNNKEL (reference sequence). V shed 0 bases and J shed 0 bases, with 11 bases lying between them. The CDR3 has 17 residues. The CDR3 coding sequence is TGTGCCAGCAGCCAAGATCGAGGGGATTCAACTAATGAAAAACTGTTTTTT. This gives the protein CASSQDRGDSTNEKLFF.

The CDR3 region is CASSLDRTLTYEQYF. The DNA for the CDR3 is TGCGCCAGCAGCTTGGACCGGACCCTTACCTACGAGCAGTACTTC. The chain employs TRBV5-1 and TRBJ2-7; D gene uncertain. V was clipped by 0 bases and J by 2 bases, with 12 bases between them. The germline CDR1 and CDR2 sequences are SGHRS and YFSETQ. The CDR3 loop spans 15 amino acids.

The chain's CDR3 is CSVGGAGGLYEQYF. The DNA of the CDR3 is TGCAGCGTGGGGGGTGCAGGGGGCCTTTACGAGCAGTACTTC. The V gene is TRBV29-1, the J gene TRBJ2-7; 8 bases fit TRBD1. Per the germline V gene, CDR1 is SQVTM and CDR2 is ANQGSEA. With V trimmed by 6 bases and J by 4 bases, 11 bases remained unmatched. The CDR3 runs 14 residues.

The rearrangement uses TRBV20-1 and TRBJ2-5; 15 bases are shared with TRBD2. The CDR3 contains 15 residues. Losses at the gene ends were 5 bases for V and 4 bases for J; bases not matched to a gene: 5. Germline V gene data show CDR1 as DFQATT and CDR2 as SNEGSKA (reference sequence). The DNA of the CDR3 is TGCAGTGCTCCCCGGACTAGCGGGAGGGGAGAGACCCAGTACTTC. Its protein is CSAPRTSGRGETQYF.

The chain couples TRBV9 to TRBJ2-7, with 10 nucleotides matching TRBD2. CDR1 is SGDLS and CDR2 is YYNGEE in the germline V gene. Trimming took 0 bases from V and 0 from J; bases not matched to a gene: 0. This CDR3 comprises 15 residues. The CDR3 DNA reads as TGTGCCAGCAGCGTAGGGACTAGCGGCTCCTACGAGCAGTACTTC. Its protein product is CASSVGTSGSYEQYF.

This rearrangement joins TRBV5-4 to TRBJ2-7; D remains ambiguous. CDR3 length: 13 amino acids. V shed 2 bases and J shed 7 bases, with 13 bases lying between them. From germline, CDR1 is SGHNT and CDR2 YYREEE (reference sequence). The CDR3: CASSLVGAREQYF. The DNA for the CDR3 is TGTGCCAGCAGCTTAGTGGGCGCCAGAGAGCAGTACTTC.

V gene TRBV2 combines with J gene TRBJ1-5; D not certain. The CDR3 sequence is 13 residues long. Per germline, CDR1 SNHLY and CDR2 FYNNEI. Trimming stripped 6 bases from V and 6 bases from J, with 12 bases between. DNA for the CDR3: TGTGCCAGCAGCAGTGAAATGACTCAGCCCCAGCATTTT. Translated: CASSSEMTQPQHF.

This chain joins TRBV7-2 and TRBJ1-1, with unresolved D. The V gene lost 1 base and the J gene lost 5 bases, with 8 bases spanning the gap. The CDR3 sequence is 13 residues long. In germline, CDR1 is SGHTA, CDR2 FQGNSA. CDR3 sequence reads: CASSLGGVTEAFF. In DNA, the CDR3 is TGTGCCAGCAGCTTAGGTGGAGTGACTGAAGCTTTCTTT.

In this sample, this clonotype turned up many times. This chain joins TRBV12-3 or TRBV12-4 and TRBJ2-2, with D uncertain. Between the trimmed V and J ends, which lost 0 bases and 4 bases, there was a span of 9 bases. This CDR3 contains 15 residues. CDR3 nucleotides: TGTGCCAGCAGTTTAGCGGGGATCTCCACCGGGGAGCTGTTTTTT. It is translated as CASSLAGISTGELFF.

This clonotype was seen a handful of times. The chain recombines TRBV19 with TRBJ1-2; D ambiguous. The germline CDR1 and CDR2 sequences are LNHDA and SQIVND (reference sequence). Deletions cut 7 bases from V and 7 bases from J, with 10 bases between. This CDR3 spans 11 amino acids. The CDR3 here is CASTLTLGYTF. For the CDR3, the DNA is TGTGCCAGTACTCTCACGCTTGGCTACACCTTC.

The chain employs TRBV9 and TRBJ1-3; D is ambiguous. The germline V gene has CDR1 SGDLS and CDR2 YYNGEE. V was trimmed by 0 bases and J by 8 bases, leaving 6 bases between them. The CDR3 loop spans 12 amino acids. CDR3 DNA: TGTGCCAGCAGCGTAGATGGGGACACCATATATTTT. This sequence encodes CASSVDGDTIYF.

This clonotype was found a few times. The chain is built from TRBV29-1 and TRBJ2-7; 8 bases align to TRBD1. Trimming cost V 4 bases and J 0 bases; bases outside gene matches: 2. The germline V gene has CDR1 SQVTM and CDR2 ANQGSEA. The CDR3 covers 13 residues. CDR3 in DNA: TGCAGCGTTGCGGGACAGGCCTCCTACGAGCAGTACTTC. It codes for CSVAGQASYEQYF.

The chain employs TRBV29-1 and TRBJ1-1; D not certain. CDR1 is SQVTM and CDR2 is ANQGSEA in the germline V gene. The CDR3 has 11 amino acids. V lost 7 bases and J lost 1, with 7 bases in between. CDR3 in DNA: TGCAGCGGTTCGGAGAACACTGAAGCTTTCTTT. Amino acid sequence: CSGSENTEAFF.

This clonotype was found many times. The rearrangement links TRBV3-1 to TRBJ1-1, with D unclear. The length of the CDR3 is 12 residues. The V gene lost 6 bases and the J gene lost 4 bases, with 9 bases spanning the gap. The germline gives CDR1 LGHDT, CDR2 YNNKEL (reference sequence). The CDR3 DNA follows: TGTGCCAGCAGTGGGGTGGCCACTGAAGCTTTCTTT. As protein: CASSGVATEAFF.

This clonotype was seen repeatedly, ten times or more. This chain uses TRBV5-1 with TRBJ2-7; a weak D match, TRBD1 (5 bases). The V gene lost 4 bases and the J gene lost 3 bases, with 17 bases spanning the gap. The germline V gene has CDR1 SGHRS and CDR2 YFSETQ. This CDR3 has 15 amino acids. The CDR3 sequence is CASSPSTEPFYEQYF. In DNA, the CDR3 is TGCGCCAGCAGCCCGTCGACAGAGCCCTTCTACGAGCAGTACTTC.

This clonotype was picked up many times. This chain links TRBV3-1 with TRBJ1-5, with D possibly TRBD1 on 5 matching bases. V was trimmed by 2 bases and J by 7 bases, leaving 9 bases between them. The V gene's germline CDR1 is LGHDT and CDR2 YNNKEL (reference sequence). CDR3 size: 13 residues. CDR3 protein: CASSQRGSQPQHF. The CDR3 DNA reads as TGTGCCAGCAGCCAACGGGGGTCCCAGCCCCAGCATTTT.

The chain has TRBV27 and TRBJ2-7, with 7 bases matching TRBD1. CDR3 size: 14 residues. Germline CDR1 is MNHEY and CDR2 is SMNVEV (reference sequence). After removal of 5 bases from V and 2 bases from J, the junction contained 6 bases not matched to a gene. The CDR3 loop is CASSPGGPTYEQYF. The CDR3 nucleotides are TGTGCCAGCAGTCCAGGGGGACCAACCTACGAGCAGTACTTC.

There are a few counts of this clonotype. The chain combines TRBV14 with TRBJ2-3; D gene ambiguous. V was clipped by 2 bases and J by 0 bases, with 3 bases between them. The CDR3 sequence is 13 residues long. Germline assignment: CDR1 SGHDN and CDR2 FVKESK. The CDR3, as DNA: TGTGCCAGCAGCCAATTAAGCACAGATACGCAGTATTTT. It codes for CASSQLSTDTQYF.

This clonotype was recorded a few times. The gene calls are TRBV28 and TRBJ1-2; 7 bases agree with TRBD1. This CDR3 has 13 amino acids. Germline V gives CDR1 MDHEN, CDR2 SYDVKM. V lost 5 bases to trimming and J lost 3 bases; unmatched junction nucleotides: 3. This CDR3 reads CASSPGGDYGYTF. The CDR3 DNA is TGTGCCAGCAGTCCAGGGGGTGACTATGGCTACACCTTC.

This clonotype was observed many times. This rearrangement joins TRBV3-1 to TRBJ1-2, with 7 bases that match TRBD1. Losses at the gene ends were 3 bases for V and 4 bases for J; bases not matched to a gene: 8. This CDR3 region has 15 residues. CDR1 and CDR2 from the germline V gene are LGHDT and YNNKEL (reference sequence). Written as DNA, the CDR3 is TGTGCCAGCAGCCACCGGGACAGCGGTTCCTATGGCTACACCTTC. It specifies CASSHRDSGSYGYTF.

The chain employs TRBV6-1 and TRBJ1-5, with D possibly TRBD1 on 6 matching bases. Trimming removed 2 bases at V and 2 bases at J, with 10 bases between. This CDR3 region has 15 residues. Germline CDR1 reads MNHNS; CDR2 reads SASEGT. The CDR3 sequence is CASSEWGAGNQPQHF. CDR3 nucleotide sequence: TGTGCCAGCAGTGAATGGGGGGCGGGCAATCAGCCCCAGCATTTT.

This clonotype was observed at least ten times. This sequence joins TRBV29-1 and TRBJ2-3; TRBD2 agrees at 7 bases. Trimming removed 3 bases from V and 3 bases from J; junction bases left unmatched: 3. Germline CDR1 SQVTM, CDR2 ANQGSEA. This CDR3 is 13 amino acids long. CDR3 residues: CSVDAGRTDTQYF. The CDR3 nucleotides read TGCAGCGTTGACGCCGGGAGGACAGATACGCAGTATTTT.

The chain is built from TRBV28 and TRBJ1-5; D is possibly TRBD1 (5 bases). The germline CDR1 and CDR2 sequences are MDHEN and SYDVKM. The V and J ends lost 3 bases and 7 bases respectively, with 13 bases between them. This CDR3 is 14 amino acids long. The DNA for the CDR3 is TGTGCCAGCAGTTTCGAGCAGGGAGGGCAGCCCCAGCATTTT. Its translation is CASSFEQGGQPQHF.

The CDR3 sequence: CASSLALSGEYNEQFF. The CDR3 coding sequence is TGTGCCAGCAGCTTAGCGTTAAGCGGGGAGTACAATGAGCAGTTCTTC. V gene TRBV7-9 combines with J gene TRBJ2-1; TRBD2 matches at 7 bases. V was pared by 0 bases and J by 4 bases, with 6 bases of the junction left unmatched. The CDR3 loop spans 16 amino acids. Looked up from germline, CDR1 is SEHNR and CDR2 is FQNEAQ (reference sequence).